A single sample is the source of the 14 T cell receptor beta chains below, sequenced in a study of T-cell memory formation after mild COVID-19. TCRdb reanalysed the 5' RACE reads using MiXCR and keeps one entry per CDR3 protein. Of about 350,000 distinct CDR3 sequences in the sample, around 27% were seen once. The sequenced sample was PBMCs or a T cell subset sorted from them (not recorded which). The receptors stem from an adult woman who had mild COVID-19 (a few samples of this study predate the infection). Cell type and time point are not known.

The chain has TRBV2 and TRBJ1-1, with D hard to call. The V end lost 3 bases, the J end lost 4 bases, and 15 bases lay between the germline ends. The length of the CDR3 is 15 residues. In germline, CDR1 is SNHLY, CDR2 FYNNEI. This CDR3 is CASSDGVNRGTEAFF. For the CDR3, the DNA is TGTGCCAGCAGTGACGGTGTCAACCGGGGCACTGAAGCTTTCTTT.

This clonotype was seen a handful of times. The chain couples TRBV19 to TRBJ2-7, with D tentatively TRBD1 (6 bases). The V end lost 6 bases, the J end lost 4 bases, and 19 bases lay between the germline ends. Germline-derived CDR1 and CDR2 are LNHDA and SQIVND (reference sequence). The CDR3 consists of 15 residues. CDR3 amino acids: CASSQPGTRDYEQYF. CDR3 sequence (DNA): TGTGCCAGTAGCCAACCCGGGACAAGGGATTACGAGCAGTACTTC.

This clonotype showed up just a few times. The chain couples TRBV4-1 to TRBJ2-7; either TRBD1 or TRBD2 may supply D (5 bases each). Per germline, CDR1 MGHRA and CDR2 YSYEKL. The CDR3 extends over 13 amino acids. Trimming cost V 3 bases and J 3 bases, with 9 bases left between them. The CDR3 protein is CASSHDGGYEQYF. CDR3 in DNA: TGCGCCAGCAGCCATGATGGGGGCTACGAGCAGTACTTC.

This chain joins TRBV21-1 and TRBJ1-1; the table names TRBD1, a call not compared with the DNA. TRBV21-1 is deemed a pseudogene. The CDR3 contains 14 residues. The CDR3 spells CASWGPSSNTEAFF. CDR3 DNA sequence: TGTGCCAGCTGGGGGCCGTCGTCGAACACTGAAGCTTTCTTT.

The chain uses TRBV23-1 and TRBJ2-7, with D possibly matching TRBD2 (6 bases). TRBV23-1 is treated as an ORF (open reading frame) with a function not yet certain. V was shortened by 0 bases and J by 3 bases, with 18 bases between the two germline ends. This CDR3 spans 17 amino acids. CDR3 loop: CASSQSAPSGGCYEQYF. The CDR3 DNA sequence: TGCGCCAGCAGTCAATCGGCGCCCTCCGGGGGTTGCTACGAGCAGTACTTC.

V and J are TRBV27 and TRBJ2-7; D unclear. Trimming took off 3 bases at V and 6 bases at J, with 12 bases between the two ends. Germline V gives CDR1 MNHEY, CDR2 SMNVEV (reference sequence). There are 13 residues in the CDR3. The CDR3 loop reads CASSFPGLSEQYF. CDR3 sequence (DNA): TGTGCCAGCAGTTTCCCCGGGTTGAGCGAGCAGTACTTC.

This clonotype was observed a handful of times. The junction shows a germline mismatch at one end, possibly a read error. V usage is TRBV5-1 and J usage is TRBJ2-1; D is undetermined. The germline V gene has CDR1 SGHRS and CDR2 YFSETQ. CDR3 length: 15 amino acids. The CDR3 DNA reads TGCGCCAGCAGCTTGGAGTCCAGCTCCTACAGTGAGCAGTTCTTC. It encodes CASSLESSSYSEQFF. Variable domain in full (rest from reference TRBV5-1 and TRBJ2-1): KAGVTQTPRYLIKTRGQQVTLSCSPISGHRSVSWYQQTPGQGLQFLFEYFSETQRNKGNFPGRFSGRQFSNSRSEMNVSTLELGDSALYLCASSLESSSYSEQFFGPGTRLTVL.

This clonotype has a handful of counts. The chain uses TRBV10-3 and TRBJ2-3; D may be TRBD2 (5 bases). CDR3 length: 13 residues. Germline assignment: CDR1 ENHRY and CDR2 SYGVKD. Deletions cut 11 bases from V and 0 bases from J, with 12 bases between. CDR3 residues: CAAGVVSTDTQYF. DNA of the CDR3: TGTGCCGCCGGGGTCGTGAGCACAGATACGCAGTATTTT.

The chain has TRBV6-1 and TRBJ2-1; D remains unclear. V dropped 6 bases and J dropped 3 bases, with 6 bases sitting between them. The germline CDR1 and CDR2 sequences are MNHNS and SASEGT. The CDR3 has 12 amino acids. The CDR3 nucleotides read TGTGCCAGCAGCGGAGACTACAATGAGCAGTTCTTC. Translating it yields CASSGDYNEQFF.

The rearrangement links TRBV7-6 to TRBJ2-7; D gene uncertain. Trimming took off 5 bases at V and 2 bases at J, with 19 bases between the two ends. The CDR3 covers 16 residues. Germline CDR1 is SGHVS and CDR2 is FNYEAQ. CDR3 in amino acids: CASSPSVAASTYEQYF. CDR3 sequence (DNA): TGTGCCAGCAGCCCCTCGGTGGCAGCTTCTACCTACGAGCAGTACTTC.

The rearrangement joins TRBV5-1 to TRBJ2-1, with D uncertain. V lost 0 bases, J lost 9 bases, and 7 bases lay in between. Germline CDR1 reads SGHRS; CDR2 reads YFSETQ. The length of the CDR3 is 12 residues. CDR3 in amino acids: CASSLARVEQFF. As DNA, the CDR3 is TGCGCCAGCAGCTTGGCTCGTGTTGAGCAGTTCTTC.

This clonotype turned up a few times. The CDR3 nucleotides are TGCAGTGCTAGAGTAGGACAGGGATTCTACGAGCAGTACTTC. Translated, it gives CSARVGQGFYEQYF. V gene TRBV20-1 combines with J gene TRBJ2-7; 8 nucleotides agree with TRBD1. CDR3 size: 14 residues. V was pared by 1 base and J by 3 bases, with 5 bases of the junction left unmatched. Germline V gene sequence: CDR1 DFQATT, CDR2 SNEGSKA (reference sequence).

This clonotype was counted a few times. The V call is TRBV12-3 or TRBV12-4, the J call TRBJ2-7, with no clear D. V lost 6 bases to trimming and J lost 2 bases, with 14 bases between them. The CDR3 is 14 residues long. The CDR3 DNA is TGTGCCAGCAGCTTGCTAGGAATTACCTACGAGCAGTACTTC. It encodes CASSLLGITYEQYF.

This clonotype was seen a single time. This CDR3 is CSVFWYRQSKTYNEQFF. The CDR3 DNA follows: TGCAGCGTTTTTTGGTACCGACAGAGCAAGACCTACAATGAGCAGTTCTTC. The J gene is TRBJ2-1, the V gene TRBV29-1; D is perhaps TRBD1 (5 bases). Trimming shortened V by 5 bases and J by 2 bases, and 22 bases separated the two germline ends. CDR1 is SQVTM and CDR2 is ANQGSEA in the germline V gene. This CDR3 comprises 17 residues.